The source of this T cell receptor beta chain is a study of human T cells and chemical hapten exposure (dated by TCRdb to about 2021). For the wider study: For sensitization, 2% DPC in acetone was applied to a 2 cm by 2 cm area of upper inner arm skin. Patients additionally received weekly therapeutic DPC doses to the scalp throughout the roughly 25-week study period. Patch tests used Finn chambers with 0.01% DPC on the upper back, scored after 6 days by International Contact Dermatitis Research Group standards. The patient cohort, mostly female, included alopecia areata with under or over 50% scalp involvement, alopecia totalis and alopecia universalis. The libraries were sequenced as a pool, and the TCR yield per sample differed mostly because of small variations in library volumes within the pool. In alopecia patients, the study followed how the peripheral blood TCR repertoire changed in vivo over primary and secondary sensitization to diphenylcyclopropenone (DPC), a hapten. Blood samples were taken from patients before sensitization (week 0) and then at 2, 6 and about 24 weeks after DPC sensitization. About 30 alopecia patients provided blood for TCR sequencing at one to four time points (pre-sensitization, 2, 6 and 24 weeks).

Per the germline V gene (reference sequence), DFQATT is the CDR1 and SNEGSKA is the CDR2. The CDR3 sequence holds 17 residues, the cysteine and phenylalanine included. Only the CDR3 DNA stays, 51 bases, in frame from base 1. V is pruned by 0 bases and J by 2 bases, leaving 11 bases of the junction without a gene match. The time point label, read with the paper, signifies: patch test 3, about 24 weeks after DPC sensitization. The treatment or condition label, read with the paper, signifies: therapeutic diphenylcyclopropenone sensitization with weekly scalp DPC. At each patch-test visit, blood was drawn before the patch test was applied. Patients were eligible if aged 18 to 70, diagnosed with alopecia and judged suitable for DPC therapy, and pregnant patients were excluded. Total RNA was extracted from unfractionated whole blood that had been collected in Tempus Blood RNA tubes. Libraries were made using RACE. The sample was run on a NextSeq 500. During library preparation, unique molecular identifiers were attached to individual cDNA molecules so that TCRs could be counted in a quantitative, reproducible way. Each blood RNA sample was used to sequence both TCR alpha and TCR beta chains. The study's processing was this. A median of about 87,000 TCRs per sample was observed, with a range of about 20,000 to 690,600. V, J and CDR3 annotation of the TCR reads was performed with the Decombinator software suite. Every sample was subsampled to the same number of TCRs (28,000) for the PS versus PT1 abundance plots. Expanded TCRs were defined as absent before sensitization and observed at least eight times at the 2-week time point. Through fastp at Q25 and MiXCR, TCRdb rebuilt clones from the public reads, retaining in-frame beta chains. Duplicate CDR3 protein sequences are folded into a single record with the most common DNA and genes. V and J calls and clone size were set by TCRdb, not the authors. The sample table records about 58,000 distinct CDR3 sequences; under 15% of these occur just once. The top ten hold 2.4% of the sample.

This clonotype has more than one count but fewer than ten. The specificity of this receptor is unknown. Per-nucleotide qualities are absent, and no much larger clonotype sits a single base away. Beyond this particular receptor, the publication reports: DPC sensitization did not change how many TCRs were above 1 in 1000 frequency, and no evidence was found of alterations in global repertoire structure. Significantly more large CDR3 similarity clusters were formed by expanded TCRs than by pre-sensitization or healthy control sets, consistent with antigen-driven responses. Patch test score was positively correlated with the number of PT1 expanded TCRs, with significance at thresholds 8, 16 and 32 but not at 4. Because every patient had alopecia, a presumed autoimmune disease, the patients' immune response might differ from that of healthy individuals. After repeated subsampling, changes were observed in the strength of the expansion versus patch-test correlation and in the threshold at which the correlation became significant.

The specimen comprised whole blood, sampled in connection with sensitization to the hapten diphenylcyclopropenone (DPC). This chain joins TRBV20-1 to TRBJ2-3, and 7 junctional nucleotides match TRBD2. This receptor was identified in a man aged 25-40 years with alopecia areata. Some clones in this sample may be carry-over from other donors' samples. The CDR3 loop reads CSARDRVGGGTTDTQYF. The nucleotides are TGCAGTGCTAGAGATCGAGTTGGGGGAGGGACCACAGATACGCAGTATTTT.